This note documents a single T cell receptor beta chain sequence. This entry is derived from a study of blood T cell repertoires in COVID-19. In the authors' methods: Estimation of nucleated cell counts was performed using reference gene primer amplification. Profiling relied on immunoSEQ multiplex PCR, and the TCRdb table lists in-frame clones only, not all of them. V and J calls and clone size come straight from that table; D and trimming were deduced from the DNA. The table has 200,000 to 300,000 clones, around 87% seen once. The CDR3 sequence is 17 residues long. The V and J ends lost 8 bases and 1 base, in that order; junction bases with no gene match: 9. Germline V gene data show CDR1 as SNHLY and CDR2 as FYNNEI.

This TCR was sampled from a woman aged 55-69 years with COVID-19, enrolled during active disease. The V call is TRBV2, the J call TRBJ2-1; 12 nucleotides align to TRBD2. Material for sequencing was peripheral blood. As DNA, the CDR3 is TGTGCCAGCGTCCCTAGCGGGAGGGCGGGATCCTACAATGAGCAGTTCTTC. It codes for CASVPSGRAGSYNEQFF.